This TCR beta chain appears in the sequencing data of a study of T cell repertoires in cytomegalovirus infection. Turning to the study itself: Shared public TCR beta signatures pointed to both CMV infection and a matching HLA type.

Overall study results and limits: Within the response measured ex vivo, HLA-C-restricted CMV-specific TCR beta clonotypes were dominant.

CDR3 length: 17 amino acids. The ends lost 6 bases at V and 1 base at J; junction bases unmatched: 10. Germline assignment: CDR1 SGHTA and CDR2 FQGNSA. Ten or more counts support this clonotype. Its target is not known. MiXCR, applied by TCRdb to the reads, yields one record per CDR3 protein. The table records 200,000 to 300,000 distinct CDR3 sequences, roughly 15% of them present only once. The specimen was PBMCs. This TCR came from a human donor in good health (CMV status not recorded). Some clones in this sample may be carry-over from other donors' samples. This chain uses TRBV7-2 with TRBJ2-2; 8 bases line up with TRBD1. CDR3 bases: TGTGCCAGCAGTCTTTTAGCCGGACAGGGGAACACCGGGGAGCTGTTTTTT. This encodes CASSLLAGQGNTGELFF.